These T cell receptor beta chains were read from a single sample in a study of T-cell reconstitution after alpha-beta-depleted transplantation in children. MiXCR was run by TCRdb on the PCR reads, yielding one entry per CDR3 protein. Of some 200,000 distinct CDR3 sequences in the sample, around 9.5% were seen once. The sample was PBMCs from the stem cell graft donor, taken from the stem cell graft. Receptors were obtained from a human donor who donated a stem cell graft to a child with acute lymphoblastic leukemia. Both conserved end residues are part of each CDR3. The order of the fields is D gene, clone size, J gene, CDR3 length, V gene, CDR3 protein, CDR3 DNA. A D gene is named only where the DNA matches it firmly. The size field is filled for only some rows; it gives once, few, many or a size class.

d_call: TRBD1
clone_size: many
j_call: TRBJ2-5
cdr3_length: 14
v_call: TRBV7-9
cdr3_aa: CASSSQGRRETQYF
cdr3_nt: TGTGCCAGCAGCTCACAGGGGCGGCGAGAGACCCAGTACTTC

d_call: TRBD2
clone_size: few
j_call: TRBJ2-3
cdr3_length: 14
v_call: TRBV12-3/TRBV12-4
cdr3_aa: CASSLTGGGPSQYF
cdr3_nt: TGTGCCAGCAGTTTGACTGGGGGGGGACCAAGTCAGTATTTT

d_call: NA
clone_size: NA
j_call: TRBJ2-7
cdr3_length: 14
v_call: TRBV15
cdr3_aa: CATSRDDSYGEQYF
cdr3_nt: TGTGCCACCAGCAGAGATGACTCCTACGGCGAGCAGTACTTC

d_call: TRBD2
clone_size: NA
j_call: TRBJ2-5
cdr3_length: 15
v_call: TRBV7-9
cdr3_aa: CASSWEGRRQETQYF
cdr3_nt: TGTGCCAGCAGCTGGGAGGGACGGAGACAAGAGACCCAGTACTTC

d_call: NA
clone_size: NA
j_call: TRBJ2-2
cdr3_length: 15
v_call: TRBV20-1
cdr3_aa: CSARVVLGGTGELFF
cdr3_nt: TGCAGTGCTAGAGTCGTGCTCGGGGGAACCGGGGAGCTGTTTTTT

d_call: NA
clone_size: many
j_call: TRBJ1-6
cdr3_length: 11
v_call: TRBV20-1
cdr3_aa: CSAGYNSPLHF
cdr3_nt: TGCAGTGCGGGTTATAATTCACCCCTCCACTTT

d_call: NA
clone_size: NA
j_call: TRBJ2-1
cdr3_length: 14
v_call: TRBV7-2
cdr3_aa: CASSSYEGTYEQFF
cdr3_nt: TGTGCCAGCAGCTCTTACGAGGGGACCTATGAGCAGTTCTTC

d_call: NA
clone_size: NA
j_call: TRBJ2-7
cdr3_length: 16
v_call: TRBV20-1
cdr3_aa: CSARAKRQGMSYEQYF
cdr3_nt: TGCAGTGCTAGGGCCAAGCGCCAGGGGATGTCCTACGAGCAGTACTTC

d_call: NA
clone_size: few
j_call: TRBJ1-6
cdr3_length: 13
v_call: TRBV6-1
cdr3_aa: CASSLNQESPLHF
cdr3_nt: TGTGCCAGCAGTCTTAATCAGGAATCACCCCTCCACTTT

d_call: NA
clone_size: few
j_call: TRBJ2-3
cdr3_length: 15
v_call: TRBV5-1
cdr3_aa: CASSLGGQGSDTQYF
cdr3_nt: TGCGCCAGCAGCTTGGGGGGCCAAGGTAGCGATACGCAGTATTTT

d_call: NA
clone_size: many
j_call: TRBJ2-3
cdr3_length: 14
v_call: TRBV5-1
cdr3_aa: CASSFAATTDTQYF
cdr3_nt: TGCGCCAGCAGCTTCGCCGCAACCACAGATACGCAGTATTTT

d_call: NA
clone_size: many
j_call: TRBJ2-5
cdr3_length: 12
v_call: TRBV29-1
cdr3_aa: CSVVGLQETQYF
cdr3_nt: TGCAGCGTTGTAGGCCTTCAAGAGACCCAGTACTTC

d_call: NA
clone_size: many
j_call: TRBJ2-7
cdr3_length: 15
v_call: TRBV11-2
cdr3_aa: CASSSRTENSYEQYF
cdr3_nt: TGTGCCAGCAGCTCCCGGACTGAAAACTCCTACGAGCAGTACTTC

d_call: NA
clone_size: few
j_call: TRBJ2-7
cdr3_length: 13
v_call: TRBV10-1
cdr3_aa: CASSEPNSYEQYF
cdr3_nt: TGCGCCAGCAGTGAGCCGAACTCCTACGAGCAGTACTTC

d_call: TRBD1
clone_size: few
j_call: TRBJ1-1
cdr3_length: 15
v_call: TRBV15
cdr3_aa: CATSLGDRANTEAFF
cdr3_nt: TGTGCCACCAGCTTAGGGGACAGGGCGAACACTGAAGCTTTCTTT

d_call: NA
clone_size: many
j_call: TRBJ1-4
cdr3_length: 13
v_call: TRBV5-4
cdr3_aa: CASSPLVGEKLFF
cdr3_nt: TGTGCCAGCAGCCCTCTTGTAGGTGAAAAACTGTTTTTT

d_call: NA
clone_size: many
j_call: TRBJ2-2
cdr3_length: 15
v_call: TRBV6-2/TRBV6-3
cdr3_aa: CASSYRPGNTGELFF
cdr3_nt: TGTGCCAGCAGTTATCGGCCTGGGAACACCGGGGAGCTGTTTTTT

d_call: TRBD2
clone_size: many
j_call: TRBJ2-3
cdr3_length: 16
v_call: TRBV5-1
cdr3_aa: CASSAEGTSGTDTQYF
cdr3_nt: TGCGCCAGCAGCGCGGAAGGGACTAGTGGTACAGATACGCAGTATTTT

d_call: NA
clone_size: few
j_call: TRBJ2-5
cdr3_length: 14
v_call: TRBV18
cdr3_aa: CASSPKGGGETQYF
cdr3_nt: TGTGCCAGCTCACCTAAGGGAGGAGGCGAGACCCAGTACTTC

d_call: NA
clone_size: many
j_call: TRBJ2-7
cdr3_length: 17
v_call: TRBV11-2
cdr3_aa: CASSSPAGRMSSYEQYF
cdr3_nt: TGTGCCAGCAGCTCCCCGGCTGGCAGGATGAGCTCCTACGAGCAGTACTTC

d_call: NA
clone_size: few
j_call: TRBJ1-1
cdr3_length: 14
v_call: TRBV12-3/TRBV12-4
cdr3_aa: CASRETDMHAEAFF
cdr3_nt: TGTGCCAGCAGGGAGACAGACATGCACGCTGAAGCTTTCTTT

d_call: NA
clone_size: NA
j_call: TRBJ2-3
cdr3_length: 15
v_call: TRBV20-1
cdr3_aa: CSGRGAGRGWDTQYF
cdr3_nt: TGCAGTGGTAGAGGCGCCGGACGGGGTTGGGATACGCAGTATTTT

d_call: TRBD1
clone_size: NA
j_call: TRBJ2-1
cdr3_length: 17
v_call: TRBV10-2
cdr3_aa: CASSPGSRDRGVNEQFF
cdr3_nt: TGCGCCAGCAGTCCCGGGAGCAGGGACAGGGGGGTTAATGAGCAGTTCTTC

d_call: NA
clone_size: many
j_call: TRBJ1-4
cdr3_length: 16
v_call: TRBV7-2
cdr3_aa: CASSLVAGEPNEKLFF
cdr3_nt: TGTGCCAGCAGCTTAGTGGCCGGAGAACCCAATGAAAAACTGTTTTTT

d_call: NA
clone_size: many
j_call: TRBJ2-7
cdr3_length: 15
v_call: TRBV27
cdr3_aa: CASSQSQGITYEQYF
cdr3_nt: TGTGCCAGCAGTCAGAGTCAGGGTATTACCTACGAGCAGTACTTC

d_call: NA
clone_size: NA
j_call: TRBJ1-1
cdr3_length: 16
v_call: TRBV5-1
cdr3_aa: CASSLRGPPPGTEAFF
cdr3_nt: TGCGCCAGCAGCTTGCGGGGTCCCCCCCCGGGGACTGAAGCTTTCTTT

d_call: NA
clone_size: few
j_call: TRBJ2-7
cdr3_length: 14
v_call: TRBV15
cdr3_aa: CATSPRVQANEQYF
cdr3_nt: TGTGCCACCAGCCCGCGGGTTCAAGCCAACGAGCAGTACTTC

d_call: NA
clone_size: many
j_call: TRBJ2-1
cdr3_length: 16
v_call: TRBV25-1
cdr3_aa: CASSEYGDSIRNEQFF
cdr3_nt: TGTGCCAGCAGTGAATATGGGGACTCTATAAGGAATGAGCAGTTCTTC

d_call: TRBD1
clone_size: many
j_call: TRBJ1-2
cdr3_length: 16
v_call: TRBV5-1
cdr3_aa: CASSQRDRDFERGYTF
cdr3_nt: TGCGCCAGCAGCCAACGAGACAGGGACTTTGAACGAGGCTACACCTTC

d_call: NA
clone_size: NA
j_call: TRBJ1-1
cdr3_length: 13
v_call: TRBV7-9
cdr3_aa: CASSLGANSEAFF
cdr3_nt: TGTGCCAGCAGCTTAGGGGCGAACTCTGAAGCTTTCTTT

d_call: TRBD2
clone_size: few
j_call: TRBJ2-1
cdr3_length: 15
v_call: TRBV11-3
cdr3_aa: CASSLVSGSHNEQFF
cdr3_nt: TGTGCCAGCAGCTTAGTTAGCGGGAGCCACAATGAGCAGTTCTTC

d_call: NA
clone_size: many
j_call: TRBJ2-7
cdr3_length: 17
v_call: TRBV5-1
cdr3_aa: CASSLFLRGGTAYEQYF
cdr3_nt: TGCGCCAGCAGCTTATTCCTCCGCGGGGGGACAGCCTACGAGCAGTACTTC

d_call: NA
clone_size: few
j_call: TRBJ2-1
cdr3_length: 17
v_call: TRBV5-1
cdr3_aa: CASSPRAPLSPSGEQFF
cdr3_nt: TGCGCCAGCAGCCCCAGAGCCCCTTTGTCCCCGTCAGGTGAGCAGTTCTTC

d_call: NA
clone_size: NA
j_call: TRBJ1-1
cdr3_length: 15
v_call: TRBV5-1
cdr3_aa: CASSLEGQMNTEAFF
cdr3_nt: TGCGCCAGCAGCTTGGAAGGACAGATGAACACTGAAGCTTTCTTT

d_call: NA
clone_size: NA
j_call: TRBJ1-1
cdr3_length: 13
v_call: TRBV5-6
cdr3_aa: CASSLAGPPEAFF
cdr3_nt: TGTGCCAGCAGCTTGGCGGGGCCACCTGAAGCTTTCTTT

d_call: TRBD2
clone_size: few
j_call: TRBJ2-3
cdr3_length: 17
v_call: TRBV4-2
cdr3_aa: CASSQVTSGGATDTQYF
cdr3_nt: TGTGCCAGCAGCCAAGTGACTAGCGGGGGGGCTACAGATACGCAGTATTTT

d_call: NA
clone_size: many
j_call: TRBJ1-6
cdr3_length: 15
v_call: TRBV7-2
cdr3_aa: CASSLPPTGNSPLHF
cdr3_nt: TGTGCCAGCAGCCTACCTCCGACAGGAAATTCACCCCTCCACTTT

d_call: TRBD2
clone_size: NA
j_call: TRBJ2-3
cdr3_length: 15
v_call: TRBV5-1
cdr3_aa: CASSLVRGGQDTQYF
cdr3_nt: TGCGCCAGCAGCTTGGTGCGGGGGGGCCAAGATACGCAGTATTTT

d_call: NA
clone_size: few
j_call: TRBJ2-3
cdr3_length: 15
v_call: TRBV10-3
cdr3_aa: CAISEGRYGTDTQYF
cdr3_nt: TGTGCCATCAGTGAGGGCAGATATGGCACAGATACGCAGTATTTT

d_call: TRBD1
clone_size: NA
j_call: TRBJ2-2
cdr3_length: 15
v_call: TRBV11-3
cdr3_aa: CASSSRGTDTGELFF
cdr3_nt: TGTGCCAGCAGCTCCAGGGGGACGGACACCGGGGAGCTGTTTTTT

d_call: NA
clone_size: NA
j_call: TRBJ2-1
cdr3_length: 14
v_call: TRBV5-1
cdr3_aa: CASSLSGSYNEQFF
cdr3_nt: TGCGCCAGCAGCTTGTCAGGGTCCTACAATGAGCAGTTCTTC

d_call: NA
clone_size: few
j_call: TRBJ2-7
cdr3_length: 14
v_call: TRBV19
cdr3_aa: CASSLRSVAYEQYF
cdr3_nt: TGTGCCAGTAGTCTCCGCAGCGTAGCCTACGAGCAGTACTTC

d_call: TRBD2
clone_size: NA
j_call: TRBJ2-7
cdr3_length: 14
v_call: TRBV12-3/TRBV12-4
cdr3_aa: CASSFGSGGYEQYF
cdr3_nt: TGTGCCAGCAGTTTTGGGAGCGGGGGTTACGAGCAGTACTTC

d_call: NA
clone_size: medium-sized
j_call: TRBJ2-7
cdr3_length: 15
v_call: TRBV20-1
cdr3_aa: CSAVDVGRYTYEQYF
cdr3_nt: TGCAGTGCTGTCGATGTAGGACGGTACACCTACGAGCAGTACTTC

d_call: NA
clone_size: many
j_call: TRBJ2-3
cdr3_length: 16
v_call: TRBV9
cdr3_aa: CASSADPAGATDTQYF
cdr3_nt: TGTGCCAGCAGCGCTGACCCCGCTGGAGCCACAGATACGCAGTATTTT

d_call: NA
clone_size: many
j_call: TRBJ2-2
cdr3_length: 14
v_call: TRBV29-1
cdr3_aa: CSVILAESSRELFF
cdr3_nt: TGCAGCGTAATCCTGGCAGAGAGCTCGAGGGAGCTGTTTTTT

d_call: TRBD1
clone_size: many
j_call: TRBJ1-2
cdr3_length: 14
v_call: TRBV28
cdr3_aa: CASSLTGSSYGYTF
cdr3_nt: TGTGCCAGCAGTTTGACAGGGAGCTCCTATGGCTACACCTTC

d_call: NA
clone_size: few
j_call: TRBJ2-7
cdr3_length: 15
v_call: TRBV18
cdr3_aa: CASSPRKARSYEQYF
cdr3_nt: TGTGCCAGCTCACCACGTAAAGCTCGCTCCTACGAGCAGTACTTC

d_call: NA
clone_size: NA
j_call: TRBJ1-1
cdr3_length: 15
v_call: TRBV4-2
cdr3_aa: CASSQGDGGDTEAFF
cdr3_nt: TGTGCCAGCAGCCAAGGGGATGGGGGCGACACTGAAGCTTTCTTT

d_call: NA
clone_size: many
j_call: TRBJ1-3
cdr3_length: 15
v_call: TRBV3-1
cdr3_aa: CASSQGSATQGTIYF
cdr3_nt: TGTGCCAGCAGCCAAGGGTCCGCTACGCAAGGCACCATATATTTT

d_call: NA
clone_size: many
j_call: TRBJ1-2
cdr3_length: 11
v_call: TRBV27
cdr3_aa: CASSSQGRYTF
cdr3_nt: TGTGCCAGCAGTTCACAGGGTCGCTACACCTTC

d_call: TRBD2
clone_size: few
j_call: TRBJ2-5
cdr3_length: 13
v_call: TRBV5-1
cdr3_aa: CASSRGLAETQYF
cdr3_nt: TGCGCCAGCAGCCGCGGACTAGCGGAGACCCAGTACTTC

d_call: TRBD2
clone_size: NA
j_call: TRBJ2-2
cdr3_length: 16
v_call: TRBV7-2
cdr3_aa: CASSALAGGNTGELFF
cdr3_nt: TGTGCCAGCAGCGCCCTAGCGGGGGGGAACACCGGGGAGCTGTTTTTT

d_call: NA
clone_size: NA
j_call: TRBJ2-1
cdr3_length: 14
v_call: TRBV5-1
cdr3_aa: CASSLPGLNNEQFF
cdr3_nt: TGCGCCAGCAGCTTACCAGGATTGAACAATGAGCAGTTCTTC

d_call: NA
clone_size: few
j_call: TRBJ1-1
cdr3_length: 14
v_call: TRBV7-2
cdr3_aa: CASSLNPGRSVAFF
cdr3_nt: TGTGCCAGCAGCTTAAACCCGGGGAGGTCTGTGGCTTTCTTT

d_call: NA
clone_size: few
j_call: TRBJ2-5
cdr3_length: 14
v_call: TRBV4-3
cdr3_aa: CASSQDEGPKTQYF
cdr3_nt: TGCGCCAGCAGCCAAGATGAGGGGCCGAAGACCCAGTACTTC

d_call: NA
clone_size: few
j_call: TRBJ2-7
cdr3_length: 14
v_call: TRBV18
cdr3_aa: CASSPEEGSYEQYF
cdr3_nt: TGTGCCAGCTCACCAGAGGAGGGGTCCTACGAGCAGTACTTC

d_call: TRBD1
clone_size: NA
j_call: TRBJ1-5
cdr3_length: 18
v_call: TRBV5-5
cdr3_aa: CASSKTNRDRVLNQPQHF
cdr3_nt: TGTGCCAGCAGCAAAACGAACCGGGACAGAGTCCTCAATCAGCCCCAGCATTTT

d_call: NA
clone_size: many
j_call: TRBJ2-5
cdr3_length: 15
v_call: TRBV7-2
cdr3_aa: CASSLGVVRQETQYF
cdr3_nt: TGTGCCAGCAGCTTAGGTGTCGTCAGGCAAGAGACCCAGTACTTC